This T cell receptor (beta chain) was recorded in a study of cytomegalovirus exposure and HLA in healthy donors. On the study more broadly: Unique TCR beta sequences numbering over 100 million came from about 179 million T cells in an earlier analysis. As released early, the data held 70 million to 95 million unique TCRs from HLA-typed donors.

Points from the study as a whole: Later analysis revealed greater clonal expansion in HLA-associated TCR beta chains than in equally common others.

Primers for the PCR totalled 60 Vbeta and 13 Jbeta. Using immunoSEQ multiplex PCR, the repertoire was profiled, and TCRdb retains in-frame clones only, with some absent. The sample consists of roughly 190,000 clones, 75% to 85% of them appearing once. Concerning this clone: Its antigen is unknown.

Germline V gene data show CDR1 as MNHNS and CDR2 as SASEGT. Germline trimming cut 5 bases from V and 4 bases from J; bases unmatched to any gene: 10. CDR3 length: 15 residues. The V and J genes are TRBV6-1 and TRBJ1-1, with TRBD1 matching over 7 bases. Sequenced material: PBMCs. The origin of this receptor is a woman in her forties or fifties in good health and CMV-seronegative. CDR3 nucleotide sequence: TGTGCCAGCAGTCCCGACAGGGTGGGGGTCACTGAAGCTTTCTTT. This sequence encodes CASSPDRVGVTEAFF.